Reported below is one TCR beta chain. No antigen is known for it. Given a much more abundant clone one base away, this may be a read error. The data belong to a study of blood T cells in healthy people across ages. Study findings and constraints: Diversity of TCR beta correlated strongly with naive T cell percentage.

The donors, healthy Caucasians from Russia, were aged roughly 6 to 90. Researchers collected around 11 milliliters of peripheral blood from every single donor. There were at least 5.5 micrograms of total RNA extracted from every sample. With a J-beta primer mix and a sample-barcoded 5' primer, a second PCR ran about 7 to 12 cycles. Each CDR3 protein is one row after TCRdb ran MiXCR on the 5' RACE reads. The sample shows roughly 900,000 distinct CDR3 sequences, about 28% of them seen only once. Sequenced: blood. The sequence was collected from an elderly woman in good health.

CDR3 loop: CASSQTRTGGNGYTF. The CDR3 nucleotides are TGTGCCAGCAGTCAAACCCGGACAGGGGGCAATGGCTACACCTTC. The chain employs TRBV12-3 or TRBV12-4 and TRBJ1-2, with 11 bases aligning to TRBD1. J gave up 6 bases and V 5 bases, and 8 bases lay outside the gene matches. The CDR3 is 15 amino acids.